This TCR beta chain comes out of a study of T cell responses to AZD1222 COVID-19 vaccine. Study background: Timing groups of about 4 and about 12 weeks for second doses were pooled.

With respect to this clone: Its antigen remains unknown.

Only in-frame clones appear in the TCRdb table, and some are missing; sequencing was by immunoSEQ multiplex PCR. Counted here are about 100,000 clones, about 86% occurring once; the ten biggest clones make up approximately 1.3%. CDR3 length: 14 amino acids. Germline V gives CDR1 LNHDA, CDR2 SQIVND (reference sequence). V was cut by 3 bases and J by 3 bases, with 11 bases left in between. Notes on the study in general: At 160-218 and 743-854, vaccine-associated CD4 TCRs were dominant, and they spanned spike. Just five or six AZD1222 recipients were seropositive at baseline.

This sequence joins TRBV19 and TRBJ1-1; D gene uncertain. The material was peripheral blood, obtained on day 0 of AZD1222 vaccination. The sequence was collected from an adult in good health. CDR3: CASSMVRGDTEAFF. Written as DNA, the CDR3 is TGTGCCAGTAGTATGGTCCGAGGAGACACTGAAGCTTTCTTT.